The clone carrying this T cell receptor (beta chain) came up once. The antigen is undetermined. Profiling relied on immunoSEQ multiplex PCR, and the TCRdb table lists in-frame clones only, not all of them. This sample has just over 2,000,000 clones, with over 85% found just once. Trimming shortened V by 0 bases and J by 6 bases, and 16 bases separated the two germline ends. CDR1 and CDR2 from the germline V gene are MNHNS and SASEGT. This CDR3 contains 16 residues. The entry originates in a study of shared clonotypes between healthy human individuals. Study-level results: Sampling included only blood; tissue repertoires likely differ.

Sequencing input: naive CD4+ T cells sorted from blood. Sample subset: CD45RA+ positively selected. The sequence came from a man in his late teens or twenties in good health. The V and J genes are TRBV6-1 and TRBJ2-3; a possible D gene is TRBD2 (5 bases). The CDR3 region has the DNA TGTGCCAGCAGTGAAGCGGGCGGGTTAGTCACGGATACGCAGTATTTT. It encodes CASSEAGGLVTDTQYF.